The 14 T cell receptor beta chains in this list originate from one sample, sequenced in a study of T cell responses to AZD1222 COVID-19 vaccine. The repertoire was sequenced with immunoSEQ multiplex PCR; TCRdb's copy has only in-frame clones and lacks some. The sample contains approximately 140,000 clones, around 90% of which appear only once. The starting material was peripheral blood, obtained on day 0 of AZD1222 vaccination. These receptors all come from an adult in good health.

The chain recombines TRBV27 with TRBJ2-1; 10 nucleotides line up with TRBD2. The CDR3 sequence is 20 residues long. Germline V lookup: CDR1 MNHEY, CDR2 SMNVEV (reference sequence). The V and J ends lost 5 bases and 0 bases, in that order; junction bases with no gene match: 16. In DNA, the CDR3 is TGTGCCAGCAGTCCCACCGGCGGGCTAGCGGGAGTAAGCTCCTACAATGAGCAGTTCTTC. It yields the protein CASSPTGGLAGVSSYNEQFF.

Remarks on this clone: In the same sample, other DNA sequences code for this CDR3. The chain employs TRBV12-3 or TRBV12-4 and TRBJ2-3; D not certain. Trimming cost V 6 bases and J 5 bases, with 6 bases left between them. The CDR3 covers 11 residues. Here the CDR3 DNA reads TGTGCCAGCAGCCGCGTAGATACGCAGTATTTT. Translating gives CASSRVDTQYF.

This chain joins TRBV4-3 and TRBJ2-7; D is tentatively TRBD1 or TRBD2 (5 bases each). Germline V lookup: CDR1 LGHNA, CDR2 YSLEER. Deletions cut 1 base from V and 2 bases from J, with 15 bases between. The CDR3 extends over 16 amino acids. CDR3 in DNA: TGCGCCAGCAGCCAAGGATACCGGGACGGACCCTACGAGCAGTACTTC. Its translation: CASSQGYRDGPYEQYF.

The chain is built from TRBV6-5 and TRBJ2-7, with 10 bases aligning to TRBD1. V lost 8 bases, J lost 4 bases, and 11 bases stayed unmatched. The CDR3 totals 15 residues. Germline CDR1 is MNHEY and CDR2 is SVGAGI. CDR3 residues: CASHPEGTGAYEQYF. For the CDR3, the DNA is TGTGCCAGCCATCCCGAGGGGACAGGGGCGTACGAGCAGTACTTC.

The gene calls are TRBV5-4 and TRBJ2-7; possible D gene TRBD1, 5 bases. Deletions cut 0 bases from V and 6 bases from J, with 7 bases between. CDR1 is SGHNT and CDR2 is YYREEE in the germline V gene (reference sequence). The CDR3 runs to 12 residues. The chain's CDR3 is CASSLGTGEQYF. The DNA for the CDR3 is TGTGCCAGCAGCTTGGGAACAGGCGAGCAGTACTTC.

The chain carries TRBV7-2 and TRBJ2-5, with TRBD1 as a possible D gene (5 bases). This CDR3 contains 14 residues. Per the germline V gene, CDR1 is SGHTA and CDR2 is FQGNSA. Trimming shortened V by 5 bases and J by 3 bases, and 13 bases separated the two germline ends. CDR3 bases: TGTGCCAGCAGCCCCTGGGCCAGGGAAGAGACCCAGTACTTC. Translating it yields CASSPWAREETQYF.

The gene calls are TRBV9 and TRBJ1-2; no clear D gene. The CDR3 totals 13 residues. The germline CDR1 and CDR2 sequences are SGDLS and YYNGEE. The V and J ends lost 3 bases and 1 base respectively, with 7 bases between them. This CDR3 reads CASSAGVNYGYTF. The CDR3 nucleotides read TGTGCCAGCAGCGCCGGGGTTAACTATGGCTACACCTTC. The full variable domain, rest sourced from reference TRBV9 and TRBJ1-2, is DSGVTQTPKHLITATGQRVTLRCSPRSGDLSVYWYQQSLDQGLQFLIQYYNGEERAKGNILERFSAQQFPDLHSELNLSSLELGDSALYFCASSAGVNYGYTFGSGTRLTVV.

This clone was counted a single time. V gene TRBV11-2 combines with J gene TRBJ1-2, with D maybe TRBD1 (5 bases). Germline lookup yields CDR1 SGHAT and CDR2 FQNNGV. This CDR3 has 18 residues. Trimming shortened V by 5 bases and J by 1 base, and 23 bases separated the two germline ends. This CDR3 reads CASSPKGRSLAYNYGYTF. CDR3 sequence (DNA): TGTGCCAGCAGCCCGAAGGGGCGCAGTCTTGCTTATAACTATGGCTACACCTTC.

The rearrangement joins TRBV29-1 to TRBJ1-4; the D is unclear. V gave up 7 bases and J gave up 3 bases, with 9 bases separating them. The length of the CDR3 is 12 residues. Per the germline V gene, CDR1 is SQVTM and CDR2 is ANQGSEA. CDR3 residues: CSAGSANEKLFF. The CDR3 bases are TGCAGCGCCGGATCAGCTAATGAAAAACTGTTTTTT.

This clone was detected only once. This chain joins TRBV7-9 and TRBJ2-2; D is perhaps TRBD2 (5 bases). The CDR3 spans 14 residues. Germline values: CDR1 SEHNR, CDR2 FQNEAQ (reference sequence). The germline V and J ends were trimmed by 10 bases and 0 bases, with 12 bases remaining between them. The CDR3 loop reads CANGGLTNTGELFF. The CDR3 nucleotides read TGTGCCAACGGAGGACTTACGAACACCGGGGAGCTGTTTTTT. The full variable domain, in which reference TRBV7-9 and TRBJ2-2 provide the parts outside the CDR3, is DTGVSQNPRHKITKRGQNVTFRCDPISEHNRLYWYRQTLGQGPEFLTYFQNEAQLEKSRLLSDRFSAERPKGSFSTLEIQRTEQGDSAMYLCANGGLTNTGELFFGEGSRLTVL.

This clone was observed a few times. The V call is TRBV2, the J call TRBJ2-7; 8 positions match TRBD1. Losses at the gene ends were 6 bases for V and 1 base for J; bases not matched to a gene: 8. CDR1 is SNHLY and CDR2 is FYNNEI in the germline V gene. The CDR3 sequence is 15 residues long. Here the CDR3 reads CASRIDRGPSYEQYF. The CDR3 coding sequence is TGTGCCAGCAGAATTGACAGGGGTCCTTCCTACGAGCAGTACTTC.

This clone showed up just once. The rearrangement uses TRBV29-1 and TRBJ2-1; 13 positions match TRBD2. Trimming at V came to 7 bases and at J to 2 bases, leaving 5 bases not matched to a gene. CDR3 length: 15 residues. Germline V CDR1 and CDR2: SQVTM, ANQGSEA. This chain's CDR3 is CSAGGTSGAYNEQFF. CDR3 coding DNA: TGCAGCGCTGGGGGGACTAGCGGGGCCTACAATGAGCAGTTCTTC.

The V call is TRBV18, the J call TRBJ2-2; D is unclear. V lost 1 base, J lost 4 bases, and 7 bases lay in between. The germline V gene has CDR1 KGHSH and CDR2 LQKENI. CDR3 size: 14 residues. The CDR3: CASSPQKGTGELFF. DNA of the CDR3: TGTGCCAGCTCACCACAGAAAGGCACCGGGGAGCTGTTTTTT.

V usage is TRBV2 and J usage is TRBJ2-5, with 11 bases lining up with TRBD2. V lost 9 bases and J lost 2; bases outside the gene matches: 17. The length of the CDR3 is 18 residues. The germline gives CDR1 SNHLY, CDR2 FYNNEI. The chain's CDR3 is CASEISLRGTSGQETQYF. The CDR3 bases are TGTGCCAGTGAGATAAGCCTTCGGGGGACTAGCGGTCAAGAGACCCAGTACTTC.